This TCR beta chain was sequenced for a study of T cell repertoires in cytomegalovirus infection (dated by TCRdb to the late 2010s). Background for the entire study: Recently identified HLA-C-restricted CMV epitopes, whose presentation resists viral immunomodulation, were targeted by peptide stimulations together with well-studied HLA-B-restricted epitopes. The HLA type of each donor mattered for the analysis, because public TCR beta signatures pointed to carriage of CMV infection along with the matching HLA type. The investigation overall reported the following: In both this cohort and an independent roughly 330-donor cohort, the cumulative frequency of public TCR beta family members distinguished carriers of CMV infection plus the relevant HLA type. The ex vivo response was dominated by HLA-C-restricted CMV-specific TCR beta clonotypes, which also provided the single most frequent clonotype in two of eight donors.

TCRdb lists the instrument as Illumina HiSeq 1500. The public reads were run again by TCRdb, first through fastp at Q25 and then through MiXCR, and only productive beta chains were kept. Under each unique CDR3 protein, matching rows form one entry showing the most common genes and DNA. Recorded for this sample are hundreds of thousands of distinct CDR3 sequences; more than 40% of them occurred a single time. Jointly, the top ten make up about 41% of the sample. This clonotype has only a few counts. What antigen it recognizes has not been identified. Base quality data are lacking; no much larger clone is found one base away. From its cysteine to its phenylalanine, the CDR3 spans 13 amino acids. Of the read, only the CDR3 DNA is kept; its 39 bases are in frame from base 1. Trimming accounts for 10 bases at V and 7 bases at J, while the number of junction bases matched to no gene is 6. What the treatment or condition label conveys for this sample: in vitro stimulation with specific CMV peptide epitopes to enrich CMV-specific T cells.

The receptor's source is a human donor in good health (CMV status not recorded). Some clones in this sample may be carry-over from other donors' samples. Sequencing was performed on cultured PBMCs, taken from culture after CMV antigen stimulation. This chain is built from TRBV12-3 or TRBV12-4 and TRBJ2-1; a stretch of 11 junction bases matches TRBD2. The CDR3 amino acid sequence is: CATVAGGLNEQFF. The DNA is TGTGCCACCGTAGCGGGAGGGTTAAATGAGCAGTTCTTC.